This TCR beta chain originates from a study of long-term antiretroviral therapy in people with HIV. Each donor provided at least one pre-ART PBMC sample and at least two post-ART PBMC samples. The CDR3 runs to 15 residues. Germline CDR1 is SGHRS and CDR2 is YFSETQ. Trimming removed 1 base from V and 2 bases from J, with 12 bases in between. Remarks on this clone: What it binds is unknown.

This was the immunoSEQ v3.0 assay at survey level. Sequencing had a target that covered roughly 40,000-55,000 T-cell genomes per sample. Some clones are missing from TCRdb's copy, which holds only in-frame ones; the method was immunoSEQ multiplex PCR. The sample yields 34,000 or so clones, around 79% seen once. Study-level points and caveats: Post-ART, diversity grew, though it stayed under transplant donor control levels. Within the repertoire, clones expanded before ART were dominant at all time points.

Specimen: unsorted PBMCs, collected 0.6 years after starting antiretroviral therapy. This chain links TRBV5-1 with TRBJ2-5; perhaps TRBD1 as D (5 bases). The TCR was taken from a man younger than 30 with HIV. The CDR3: CASSLMQGWQETQYF. The CDR3 DNA follows: TGCGCCAGCAGCTTGATGCAGGGATGGCAAGAGACCCAGTACTTC. Full variable domain (rest looked up from reference TRBV5-1 and TRBJ2-5): KAGVTQTPRYLIKTRGQQVTLSCSPISGHRSVSWYQQTPGQGLQFLFEYFSETQRNKGNFPGRFSGRQFSNSRSEMNVSTLELGDSALYLCASSLMQGWQETQYFGPGTRLLVL.